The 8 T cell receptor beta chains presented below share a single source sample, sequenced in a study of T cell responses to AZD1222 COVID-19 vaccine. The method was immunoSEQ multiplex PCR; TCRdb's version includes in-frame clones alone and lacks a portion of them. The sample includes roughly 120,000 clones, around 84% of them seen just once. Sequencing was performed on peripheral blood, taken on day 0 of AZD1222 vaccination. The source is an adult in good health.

The CDR3 spells CASHPRGDNGQPQHF. DNA for the CDR3: TGTGCCAGTCACCCCCGTGGGGATAATGGCCAGCCCCAGCATTTT. The chain has TRBV19 and TRBJ1-5; D unclear. Germline V CDR1 and CDR2: LNHDA, SQIVND (reference sequence). V dropped 8 bases and J dropped 7 bases, with 21 bases sitting between them. The CDR3 is made up of 15 amino acids.

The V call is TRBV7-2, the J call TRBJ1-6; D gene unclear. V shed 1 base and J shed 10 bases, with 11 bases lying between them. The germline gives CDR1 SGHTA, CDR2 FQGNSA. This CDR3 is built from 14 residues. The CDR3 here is CASSLVSGRSPLHF. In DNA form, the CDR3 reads TGTGCCAGCAGCTTAGTGTCAGGAAGGTCACCCCTCCACTTT.

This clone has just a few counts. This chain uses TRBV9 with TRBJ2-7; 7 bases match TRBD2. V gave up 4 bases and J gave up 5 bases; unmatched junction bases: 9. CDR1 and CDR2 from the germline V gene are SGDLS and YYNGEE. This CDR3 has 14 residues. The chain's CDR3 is CASSPRGSGHEQYF. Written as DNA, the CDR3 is TGTGCCAGCAGCCCCCGCGGGAGTGGCCACGAGCAGTACTTC.

In nucleotides, the CDR3 is TGTGCCAGCACCATGGGAGGGGTCGCTTTCTTT. Amino acid sequence: CASTMGGVAFF. This chain uses TRBV5-6 with TRBJ1-1, with D possibly TRBD1 on 5 matching bases. CDR1 and CDR2 from the germline V gene are SGHDT and YYEEEE. This CDR3 spans 11 amino acids. V was trimmed by 6 bases and J by 11 bases, leaving 14 bases between them.

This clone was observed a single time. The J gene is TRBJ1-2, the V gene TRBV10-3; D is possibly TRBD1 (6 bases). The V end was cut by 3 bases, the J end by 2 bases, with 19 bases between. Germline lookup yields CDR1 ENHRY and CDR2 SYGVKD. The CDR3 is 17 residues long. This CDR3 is CAISDVVSTGLNYGYTF. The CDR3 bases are TGTGCCATCAGTGATGTCGTCAGTACAGGGTTGAACTATGGCTACACCTTC.

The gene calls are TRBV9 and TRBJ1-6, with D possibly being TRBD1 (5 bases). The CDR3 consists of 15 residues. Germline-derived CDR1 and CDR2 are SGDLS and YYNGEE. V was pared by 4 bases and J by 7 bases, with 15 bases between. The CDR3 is CASSPRRGTNSPLHF. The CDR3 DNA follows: TGTGCCAGCAGCCCCAGGAGGGGTACCAATTCACCCCTCCACTTT.

The CDR3 nucleotides are TGTGCCAGCAGCCGAGGACTAGACCCCAACAATGAGCAGTTCTTC. Translating gives CASSRGLDPNNEQFF. V usage is TRBV5-4 and J usage is TRBJ2-1; TRBD2 matches at 7 bases. Per germline, CDR1 SGHNT and CDR2 YYREEE (reference sequence). The V segment lost 4 bases and the J segment 5 bases; nucleotides outside the gene matches: 9. The CDR3 contains 15 residues.

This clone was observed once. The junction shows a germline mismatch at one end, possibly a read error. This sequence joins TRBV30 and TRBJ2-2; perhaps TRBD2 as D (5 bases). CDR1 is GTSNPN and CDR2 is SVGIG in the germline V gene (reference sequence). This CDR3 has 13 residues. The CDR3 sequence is CAWRVGLNGELSF. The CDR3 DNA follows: TGTGCCTGGAGGGTGGGTTTGAACGGGGAGCTGTCTTTT.